This TCR beta chain comes out of a study of cytomegalovirus exposure and HLA in healthy donors. CDR1 is KGHSH and CDR2 is LQKENI in the germline V gene. Trimming at V came to 2 bases and at J to 5 bases, leaving 14 bases not matched to a gene. The CDR3 is 18 residues long. 60 Vbeta and 13 Jbeta primers were used in PCR. TCRdb's table, derived via immunoSEQ multiplex PCR, lists solely in-frame clones and lacks some. The sample carries over 150,000 clones, 77% recorded once. This rearrangement joins TRBV18 to TRBJ1-1; 10 bases line up with TRBD1. The sequence was collected from a young woman in good health and CMV-seropositive. Sequencing was performed on PBMCs. The CDR3 DNA sequence: TGTGCCAGCTCACCAATTGTGGGACAGGGGCCTAGGTGGACTGAAGCTTTCTTT. This encodes CASSPIVGQGPRWTEAFF.